Sequencing of this TCR beta chain was carried out in a study of blood T cell repertoires in COVID-19 (dated by TCRdb to 2020 to 2022). Background on the whole study: Samples from collaborators originated in the United States, Italy and Spain and spanned both the acute and convalescent phases of COVID-19. The prospective study material was composed of cDNA or gDNA derived from T cells, B-cell-depleted T cells, or PBMCs. Deeply sampled blood TCRbeta repertoires from subjects exposed to, actively infected with, or recovered from COVID-19 were included in the dataset. A freely available public database, intended as a resource for researchers studying the immune response to SARS-CoV-2, is where the repertoires were released. Samples came from the ongoing ImmuneRACE study (first 160 participants) plus 1,254 subjects from 6 global collaborators. Sample metadata almost always included a de-identified subject ID, COVID-19 status, age in years and sex. HLA class I and class II types, where available, came from metadata supplied by the sample provider rather than from assay-based typing.

The study at large found these results: How much clinical and demographic metadata was included differed by source and by participant, and the metadata was provided uncurated.

Each collaborating institution followed its own protocols to collect whole blood in K2EDTA tubes. Collaborator samples were shipped for TCRbeta analysis as frozen whole blood, isolated PBMCs, or DNA extracted from either sample type. TCRbeta CDR3 regions were amplified from genomic DNA by means of the immunoSEQ Assay, a bias-controlled multiplex PCR. Per the authors' processing: Within the assay, amplification of reference gene primers was used to estimate how many nucleated cells each sample contained. To quantify the absolute abundance of each unique TCRbeta CDR3 rearrangement, sequence reads were collapsed and filtered. For each sample, productive Simpson clonality was calculated as the square root of Simpson's diversity index across productive rearrangements. This is the immuneACCESS table as TCRdb keeps it, with only in-frame sequences that have V and J called. A part of the clones is gone; compared with another copy, unresolved V genes explain less than half, and the rest is unexplained. V and J calls and clone size are those listed in that table; D and trimming were worked out from the DNA. This sample lists 40,000 to 65,000 clones; roughly 88% were detected once. The ten most abundant clones make up approximately 2.6% of the sample.

About this clone: The target of this receptor is not known. Qualities for individual bases were not recorded, and no much larger clone is one base off.

Cut back by 5 bases and 9 bases, the V and J ends lie 23 bases apart. The CDR3 sequence holds 16 residues, the cysteine and phenylalanine included. Kept here is only the CDR3 DNA, which spans 48 bases and is read in frame from base 1. CDR1 and CDR2 (SGHTA, FQGNSA) derive from the germline V gene. Sequencing used peripheral blood. The source is a man older than 75 with acute or convalescent COVID-19. The chain is made from TRBV7-2 and TRBJ2-1, with a tentative D gene TRBD2 over 6 matching bases. The CDR3 has the sequence CASSTPQGLGPSEQFF. In nucleotides, the sequence is TGTGCCAGCAGCACCCCGCAGGGACTCGGGCCAAGTGAGCAGTTCTTC.